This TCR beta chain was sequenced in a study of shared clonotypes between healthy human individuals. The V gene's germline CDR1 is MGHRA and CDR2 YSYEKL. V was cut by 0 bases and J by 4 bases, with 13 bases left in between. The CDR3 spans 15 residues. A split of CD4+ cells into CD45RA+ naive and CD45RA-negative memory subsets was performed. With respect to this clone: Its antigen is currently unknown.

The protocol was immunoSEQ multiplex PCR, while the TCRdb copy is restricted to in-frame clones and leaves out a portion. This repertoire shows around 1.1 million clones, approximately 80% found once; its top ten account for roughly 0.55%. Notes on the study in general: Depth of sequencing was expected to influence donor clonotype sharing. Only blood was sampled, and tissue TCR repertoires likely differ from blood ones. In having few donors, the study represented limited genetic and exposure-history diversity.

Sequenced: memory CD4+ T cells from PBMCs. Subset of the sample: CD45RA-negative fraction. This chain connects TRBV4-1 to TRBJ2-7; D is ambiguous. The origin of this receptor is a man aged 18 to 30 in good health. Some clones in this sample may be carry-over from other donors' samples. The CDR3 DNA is TGCGCCAGCAGCCAAGATATCTTCGACCGATACGAGCAGTACTTC. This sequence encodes CASSQDIFDRYEQYF.